This TCR beta chain was captured in a study of Graves' ophthalmopathy and Graves' hyperthyroidism. Across the study: If no ophthalmopathy appeared within 18 months of follow-up, hyperthyroidism was termed stable.

Germline CDR1 is SGDLS and CDR2 is YYNGEE. The CDR3 is made up of 16 amino acids. V lost 0 bases to trimming and J lost 3 bases; unmatched junction nucleotides: 4. RNA served as the template for amplifying TCR beta CDR3 regions. A first-round RT-PCR used HTBI primers, followed by a second-round multiplex PCR. MiXCR, applied by TCRdb to the multiplex PCR reads, yields one record per CDR3 protein. The sample yields about 600,000 distinct CDR3 sequences, about 35% seen once. Findings of the study overall: The majority of expanded thyroid clonotypes above 0.001 frequency also occurred in blood.

About this clonotype: Its antigen is unidentified.

Sequenced: peripheral blood or thyroid tissue (not recorded which). This receptor was identified in an adult man with Graves' hyperthyroidism. This chain connects TRBV9 to TRBJ1-5; TRBD1 agrees at 9 bases. The CDR3 loop reads CASSVGGTGNNQPQHF. CDR3 coding DNA: TGTGCCAGCAGCGTAGGTGGGACAGGGAACAATCAGCCCCAGCATTTT.